The clone carrying this TCR beta chain was seen ten or more times. Its target is unknown. These data originate in a study of T cells in Graves' hyperthyroidism and ophthalmopathy. Study findings and constraints: Also found in blood were most expanded thyroid clonotypes above 0.001. Ophthalmopathy was model-predicted a median 6.5 months pre-onset.

TCR beta CDR3 sequences were amplified from RNA transcripts. HTBI primers drove first-round RT-PCR of the TCR CDR3. TCRdb used MiXCR to reprocess the multiplex PCR reads, holding one entry per CDR3 protein. The sample lists about 560,000 distinct CDR3 sequences; roughly 17% were seen once. With 4 bases removed from V and 7 bases from J, the gap between germline ends came to 8 bases. Germline CDR1 SGHTA, CDR2 FQGNSA. The length of the CDR3 is 13 residues. The chain links TRBV7-2 to TRBJ1-6; D gene unclear. This clonotype originated in a woman aged 18-35 years with Graves' hyperthyroidism. Sequenced material: blood. The CDR3 DNA reads as TGTGCCAGCAGCTCCGACACCAATTCACCCCTCCACTTT. Translating it yields CASSSDTNSPLHF. The full variable domain, with the rest looked up from reference TRBV7-2 and TRBJ1-6, is GAGVSQSPSNKVTEKGKDVELRCDPISGHTALYWYRQSLGQGLEFLIYFQGNSAPDKSGLPSDRFSAERTGGSVSTLTIQRTQQEDSAVYLCASSSDTNSPLHFGNGTRLTVT.